This TCR beta chain was sequenced in a study of OX40 agonist ivuxolimab in advanced cancers. On the study more broadly: Head and neck, renal cell, melanoma or hepatocellular carcinoma were the cancers that dose-escalation patients had.

The germline V gene has CDR1 SGHTA and CDR2 FQGNSA. The CDR3 loop spans 13 amino acids. Trimming stripped 5 bases from V and 6 bases from J, with 11 bases between. As for this clone: Its cognate antigen is unknown.

Findings and caveats of the study: On average, CD8+ T cells showed a greater number of expanded clones than CD4+.

Clones were read by immunoSEQ multiplex PCR, and TCRdb kept only the in-frame ones, dropping some. The sample lists approximately 82,000 clones; approximately 92% were seen once. This specimen consisted of CD4+ or CD8+ T cells sorted from blood, obtained in a trial of the OX40 agonist ivuxolimab. The rearrangement links TRBV7-2 to TRBJ1-5, with D hard to call. The sequence came from an adult with an advanced solid tumor such as melanoma, head and neck, liver or kidney cancer. In DNA form, the CDR3 reads TGTGCCAGCAGCCTTAGACGGGGTCAGCCCCAGCATTTT. Its translation is CASSLRRGQPQHF. The full variable domain, in which reference TRBV7-2 and TRBJ1-5 provide the parts outside the CDR3, is GAGVSQSPSNKVTEKGKDVELRCDPISGHTALYWYRQSLGQGLEFLIYFQGNSAPDKSGLPSDRFSAERTGGSVSTLTIQRTQQEDSAVYLCASSLRRGQPQHFGDGTRLSIL.